Described below is a single T cell receptor (beta chain) sequence and its context. This receptor's antigen is unknown. Given the absence of the conserved phenylalanine or tryptophan at the CDR3 end, a read error is likely. Expansion of CD8+CD57+ cells had been shown by flow cytometry in the patients chosen for sequencing. All patients had severe acquired aplastic anemia diagnosed by International Study of Aplastic Anemia and Agranulocytosis and Camitta criteria. No patient had received any therapy when blood was sampled. In this study, sorted CD4+ and CD8+ T cells from the blood of healthy subjects and of severe aplastic anemia patients had their TCR repertoires deep-sequenced. In the USA, patient enrollment took place under clinicaltrials.gov protocols 00001620, 01623167, 00001397, 00071045, 00081523 and 00961064. Ficoll-Paque density gradient centrifugation was used to isolate peripheral blood mononuclear cells. Before DNA was extracted, CD4+ and CD8+ T cells were sorted using either FACS or magnetic beads.

Profiling of TCR beta VDJ combinations and CDR3 sequences used genomic DNA as the template. An Illumina HiSeq 2000 was used for TCR repertoire sequencing. As for how the authors treated the data: TRBV/TRBJ rearrangement plots, CDR3 size and DJ length profiles, and Simpson's diversity index were used to assess repertoires. Whichever DNA sequence was most abundant in the deep sequencing data was defined as the immunodominant clone. CDR3 amino acid sequences were checked for sharing between subjects and were compared against published repertoires and the VDJdb database. The public reads were reprocessed in TCRdb via fastp at Q25 and MiXCR, keeping in-frame beta chains. All rows with the same CDR3 protein become a single entry with the most common DNA and genes. Here the V and J calls rest on TCRdb's processing, not on the authors' analysis. This sample is represented by fewer than 300,000 distinct CDR3 sequences; roughly 80% of them were singletons. 42% of the sample is held by the ten biggest clonotypes.

The data stem from a study of CD8+CD57+ T cells in acquired aplastic anemia (dated by TCRdb to between 2018 and 2020). About the full investigation: A mean of around 3.3 ug of DNA, ranging from roughly 0.19 to 27.4 ug, was extracted from sorted CD4+ and CD8+ cells. A CD8+CD57+ expansion meant a frequency higher than the mean frequency seen in healthy subjects. Overall results and qualifications from the work: Patients and healthy controls showed no significant difference in CD8+ Simpson's diversity (P=0.060). Approximately 31 CD8+ CDR3 sequences were found in both patients and controls but appeared to be highly expressed in patients and within the immunodominant clones of the patients.

Per the germline V gene, MNHEY is the CDR1 and SVGAGI is the CDR2. V drops 0 bases and J drops 3 bases, leaving 9 bases in between. Both ends counted, the CDR3 spans 14 residues. The read is trimmed to its CDR3 DNA, 42 bases read in frame from base 1. Sequenced sample: sorted CD4+, CD8+, or CD8+CD57+ T cells (not recorded which) from PBMCs. The sequence is built from TRBV6-5 and TRBJ2-7; the D assignment is uncertain and may be TRBD1 or TRBD2, with 5 bases supporting each. This clonotype was sampled from a human donor with aplastic anemia. This receptor carries the CDR3 CASSYSGPGYEQYL. The nucleotide sequence is TGTGCCAGCAGTTACTCGGGACCAGGCTACGAGCAGTACTTA.